One sample yielded the 32 T cell receptor beta chains listed below, sequenced in a study of regulatory T cells in long-lasting Graves disease. Sample time point: persistent/refractory GD, antithyroid drugs over 5 years with positive TRAb. PBMCs were the source of the RNA used for TCR sequencing. Assembly of TCR beta libraries relied on iRepertoire HTBI primers together with Arm-PCR of CDR3 regions. TCRdb recomputed calls from the multiplex PCR reads with MiXCR, one row per CDR3 protein. The table records hundreds of thousands of distinct CDR3 sequences, about 19% of them present only once. Source: peripheral blood mononuclear cells (PBMCs), taken when the disease was refractory, from a patient treated with antithyroid drugs. The receptors originated from a female donor with Graves disease.

The chain joins TRBV7-9 to TRBJ2-1, with 8 bases fitting TRBD1. CDR3 size: 14 residues. Losses at the gene ends were 5 bases for V and 8 bases for J; bases not matched to a gene: 8. The germline CDR1 and CDR2 sequences are SEHNR and FQNEAQ (reference sequence). The DNA of the CDR3 is TGTGCCAGCAGCCTAGGACAGGGAATCGATGAGCAGTTCTTC. It translates to CASSLGQGIDEQFF.

Many counts were recorded for this clonotype. The genes are TRBV18 and TRBJ1-1; the D is unclear. Trimming took off 3 bases at V and 4 bases at J, with 15 bases between the two ends. CDR3 length: 15 residues. Germline V gene lookup returns CDR1 KGHSH and CDR2 LQKENI. The CDR3 DNA reads as TGTGCCAGCTCACCGCGTCGGGGTGGGGTCACTGAAGCTTTCTTT. Encoded protein: CASSPRRGGVTEAFF.

This CDR3 reads CASSPLEGINQPQHF. The CDR3 DNA reads as TGTGCCAGCAGCCCACTGGAGGGGATCAATCAGCCCCAGCATTTT. The chain employs TRBV7-9 and TRBJ1-5, with a tentative D call TRBD1 (5 bases). The V and J ends lost 5 bases and 3 bases respectively, with 14 bases between them. CDR1 and CDR2 from the germline V gene are SEHNR and FQNEAQ (reference sequence). This CDR3 is built from 15 residues.

Only a few counts were recorded for this clonotype. The CDR3 nucleotides read TGTGCCAGCAGCTTAACCGGGAGGGCCGGCGGGGAGCTGTTTTTT. Translation gives CASSLTGRAGGELFF. The chain uses TRBV7-3 and TRBJ2-2; TRBD2 aligns across 8 bases. This CDR3 has 15 amino acids. Germline lookup yields CDR1 SGHTA and CDR2 FQGTGA. The J segment lost 7 bases and the V segment lost 0 bases, leaving 4 bases of the junction unmatched.

This clonotype was seen ten or more times. The chain combines TRBV19 with TRBJ1-5; the D gene is possibly TRBD1 (5 bases). This CDR3 spans 16 amino acids. Per the germline V gene, CDR1 is LNHDA and CDR2 is SQIVND (reference sequence). Trimming took 6 bases from V and 5 from J, leaving 20 bases between them. The CDR3 region is CASRKRGAGLDQPQHF. The DNA of the CDR3 is TGTGCCAGTAGGAAACGAGGGGCAGGGCTAGATCAGCCCCAGCATTTT.

The chain joins TRBV7-9 to TRBJ2-7; 12 nucleotides match TRBD2. The CDR3 covers 14 residues. V lost 11 bases, J lost 1 base, and 6 bases stayed unmatched. The germline V gene has CDR1 SEHNR and CDR2 FQNEAQ (reference sequence). CDR3 loop: CAASGTSGSYEQYF. The CDR3 nucleotides read TGTGCCGCTTCCGGGACTAGCGGGTCCTACGAGCAGTACTTC.

The rearrangement uses TRBV7-2 and TRBJ1-2; no clear D. The CDR3 is made up of 12 amino acids. The germline V gene encodes CDR1 SGHTA and CDR2 FQGNSA. V was cut by 1 base and J by 9 bases, with 9 bases left in between. The CDR3, as DNA: TGTGCCAGCAGCTTAGAAGGGTTACGCTACACCTTC. This codes for CASSLEGLRYTF. Complete variable domain (other parts from reference TRBV7-2 and TRBJ1-2): GAGVSQSPSNKVTEKGKDVELRCDPISGHTALYWYRQSLGQGLEFLIYFQGNSAPDKSGLPSDRFSAERTGGSVSTLTIQRTQQEDSAVYLCASSLEGLRYTFGSGTRLTVV.

This clonotype was seen many times. The CDR3 bases are TGTGCCAGCTCAACAGGGGTAGGGGAGACCCAGTACTTC. Its translation is CASSTGVGETQYF. The chain couples TRBV6-1 to TRBJ2-5; 7 bases are shared with TRBD1. In germline, CDR1 is MNHNS, CDR2 SASEGT. This CDR3 has 13 amino acids. V lost 8 bases to trimming and J lost 5 bases; unmatched junction nucleotides: 8.

The rearrangement uses TRBV5-1 and TRBJ2-7, with D possibly being TRBD1 or TRBD2 (6 bases each). The CDR3 length is 14 residues. The V end lost 6 bases, the J end lost 2 bases, and 15 bases lay between the germline ends. Looked up from germline, CDR1 is SGHRS and CDR2 is YFSETQ. CDR3 DNA sequence: TGCGCCAGCAACTACGAAGGGGGGCCCTACGAGCAGTACTTC. Amino acid sequence: CASNYEGGPYEQYF.

This clonotype was seen more than once but under ten times. The V and J genes are TRBV5-1 and TRBJ2-2; perhaps TRBD2 as D (5 bases). Germline CDR1 is SGHRS and CDR2 is YFSETQ. The CDR3 extends over 17 amino acids. V was trimmed by 2 bases and J by 3 bases, leaving 17 bases between them. CDR3 protein: CASSFRTGIRDTGELFF. In nucleotides, the CDR3 is TGCGCCAGCAGCTTCCGGACCGGGATACGGGACACCGGGGAGCTGTTTTTT.

Turning to this clonotype: With a far larger clone one base away, a read error is the likely cause. The gene calls are TRBV15 and TRBJ2-5; possible D gene TRBD1, 6 bases. The CDR3 spans 12 residues. Germline loops: CDR1 LNHNV, CDR2 YYDKDF (reference sequence). This CDR3 reads CASTPGRGNQCF. In nucleotides, the CDR3 is TGTGCCAGCACCCCCGGCAGGGGAAACCAGTGCTTC. The full variable domain, completed using reference TRBV15 and TRBJ2-5, is DAMVIQNPRYQVTQFGKPVTLSCSQTLNHNVMYWYQQKSSQAPKLLFHYYDKDFNNEADTPDNFQSRRPNTSFCFLDIRSPGLGDTAMYLCASTPGRGNQCFGPGTRLLVL.

This clonotype was seen many times. The chain has TRBV2 and TRBJ1-2; D not certain. V was clipped by 1 base and J by 8 bases, with 14 bases between them. The CDR3 has 14 residues. The germline V gene has CDR1 SNHLY and CDR2 FYNNEI. The CDR3 region has the DNA TGTGCCAGCAGTGAAGAAGTCACCGGAGAGGGCTACACCTTC. Protein sequence: CASSEEVTGEGYTF.

This clonotype has ten or more counts. The gene calls are TRBV30 and TRBJ1-4, with no clear D. Per germline, CDR1 GTSNPN and CDR2 SVGIG (reference sequence). V was cut by 3 bases and J by 2 bases, with 7 bases left in between. This CDR3 spans 13 amino acids. The CDR3 protein is CAWRRATNEKLFF. The CDR3 DNA is TGTGCCTGGAGAAGGGCCACTAATGAAAAACTGTTTTTT.

This clonotype showed up just a few times. Relative to the germline gene, one junction end is altered; a read error may explain this. This rearrangement joins TRBV10-3 to TRBJ2-7; TRBD2 aligns across 7 bases. Per the germline V gene, CDR1 is ENHRY and CDR2 is SYGVKD. The CDR3 contains 19 residues. The CDR3 reads CAISEANRRNHGGSYEQYF. The CDR3 DNA is TGTGCCATCAGTGAGGCCAACCGCCGCAATCACGGGGGGAGTTACGAGCAATACTTC.

Concerning this clonotype itself: One base away lies a much larger clone, so this may be a sequencing read error. This rearrangement joins TRBV2 to TRBJ2-7, with 8 bases matching TRBD1. CDR1 is SNHLY, CDR2 FYNNEI, per germline. This CDR3 comprises 13 residues. J gave up 5 bases and V 8 bases, and 8 bases lay outside the gene matches. This CDR3 is CASGRQGSHEQYF. The CDR3 DNA follows: TGTGCCAGCGGGCGACAGGGGTCCCACGAGCAGTACTTC. The full variable domain, completed using reference TRBV2 and TRBJ2-7, is EPEVTQTPSHQVTQMGQEVILRCVPISNHLYFYWYRQILGQKVEFLVSFYNNEISEKSEIFDDQFSVERPDGSNFTLKIRSTKLEDSAMYFCASGRQGSHEQYFGPGTRLTVT.

This clonotype was detected only a few times. The V and J genes are TRBV19 and TRBJ1-1; D uncertain. Looked up from germline, CDR1 is LNHDA and CDR2 is SQIVND (reference sequence). The CDR3 is 13 amino acids. Trimming stripped 5 bases from V and 6 bases from J, with 13 bases between. The CDR3, as DNA: TGTGCCAGTAGTGGATGGACGGTTTCTGAAGCTTTCTTT. Translation: CASSGWTVSEAFF. Filled out from reference TRBV19 and TRBJ1-1, the complete variable domain reads DGGITQSPKYLFRKEGQNVTLSCEQNLNHDAMYWYRQDPGQGLRLIYYSQIVNDFQKGDIAEGYSVSREKKESFPLTVTSAQKNPTAFYLCASSGWTVSEAFFGQGTRLTVV.

This clonotype was counted ten times or more. The gene calls are TRBV7-8 and TRBJ1-5; D unresolved. The CDR3 contains 17 residues. V was cut by 3 bases and J by 0 bases, with 15 bases left in between. Germline V lookup: CDR1 SGHVS, CDR2 FQNEAQ. The CDR3 is CASSFPPRHHSNQPQHF. The CDR3 DNA sequence: TGTGCCAGCAGCTTTCCTCCGCGACACCATAGCAATCAGCCCCAGCATTTT.

The rearrangement uses TRBV7-9 and TRBJ1-5; 7 nucleotides match TRBD1. V dropped 1 base and J dropped 4; count of bases not matched to a gene: 1. Germline V gene lookup returns CDR1 SEHNR and CDR2 FQNEAQ (reference sequence). The CDR3 has 14 amino acids. CDR3 loop: CASSLGDRNQPQHF. CDR3 sequence (DNA): TGTGCCAGCAGCTTAGGGGACAGAAATCAGCCCCAGCATTTT.

This clonotype was detected ten times or more. The chain joins TRBV28 to TRBJ1-2; weak D call: TRBD1 (5 bases). The CDR3 loop spans 16 amino acids. CDR1 is MDHEN, CDR2 SYDVKM, per germline. V dropped 2 bases and J dropped 4 bases, with 17 bases sitting between them. CDR3 amino acids: CASSLPYRRGGYGYTF. The CDR3 DNA reads TGTGCCAGCAGTTTACCTTACAGGCGGGGAGGCTATGGCTACACCTTC.

The chain is built from TRBV29-1 and TRBJ2-7; D is possibly TRBD1 or TRBD2 (5 bases each). With 1 base removed from V and 3 bases from J, the gap between germline ends came to 10 bases. CDR3 length equals 13 residues. The germline V gene encodes CDR1 SQVTM and CDR2 ANQGSEA. The CDR3 loop reads CSVEGDGNYEQYF. In DNA form, the CDR3 reads TGCAGCGTTGAAGGGGACGGCAACTACGAGCAGTACTTC.

The chain combines TRBV20-1 with TRBJ1-1, with 7 bases matching TRBD1. The CDR3 spans 13 residues. Germline lookup yields CDR1 DFQATT and CDR2 SNEGSKA (reference sequence). Germline trimming cut 5 bases from V and 5 bases from J; bases unmatched to any gene: 8. The CDR3 DNA sequence: TGCAGTGCTGAGGGGGCCAGGGGGACTGAAGCTTTCTTT. Translating gives CSAEGARGTEAFF.

The table lists this clonotype with a few counts. The chain joins TRBV5-1 to TRBJ1-2, with no clear D. Germline V gene lookup returns CDR1 SGHRS and CDR2 YFSETQ. The CDR3 spans 16 residues. V lost 5 bases and J 5 bases, leaving 22 bases between the germline ends. The CDR3 is CASRRPGVGSKYGYTF. CDR3 coding DNA: TGCGCCAGCAGGCGTCCTGGGGTGGGCTCGAAGTATGGCTACACCTTC.

Details on this clonotype: One base away lies a much larger clone, so this may be a sequencing read error. The chain uses TRBV27 and TRBJ1-1, with TRBD1 matching 7 bases. The germline CDR1 and CDR2 sequences are MNHEY and SMNVEV (reference sequence). The CDR3 has 16 amino acids. CDR3 in amino acids: CDSRLRPQGRDTEAFF. In DNA, the CDR3 is TGTGACAGCAGACTACGCCCACAGGGGAGGGACACTGAAGCTTTCTTT.

This clonotype was detected a few times. The rearrangement uses TRBV20-1 and TRBJ2-5; TRBD2 matches 8 bases. This CDR3 is 18 amino acids long. J lost 7 bases, V lost 0 bases, and 19 bases had no gene match. CDR1 DFQATT and CDR2 SNEGSKA come from the germline V gene (reference sequence). The CDR3 DNA is TGCAGTGCTAGAGATGTGGGGATATTCGGGGGGGCATCAGCGACCCAGTACTTC. Translation gives CSARDVGIFGGASATQYF.

This clonotype was observed a handful of times. The chain employs TRBV28 and TRBJ2-1; 7 nucleotides agree with TRBD1. CDR1 is MDHEN, CDR2 SYDVKM, per germline. The CDR3 consists of 17 residues. V shed 7 bases and J 4 bases; nucleotides not matched to a gene: 16. CDR3 protein: CASTDQDRPFQYNEQFF. As DNA, the CDR3 is TGTGCCAGCACTGACCAGGACAGGCCGTTTCAATACAATGAGCAGTTCTTC.

In this sample, this clonotype turned up a few times. The chain employs TRBV3-1 and TRBJ2-4; TRBD2 matches 13 bases. The germline CDR1 and CDR2 sequences are LGHDT and YNNKEL (reference sequence). This CDR3 spans 16 amino acids. J lost 8 bases, V lost 4 bases, and 8 bases had no gene match. The CDR3 region is CASSRVTSGRPDIQYF. CDR3 in DNA: TGTGCCAGCAGCCGAGTGACTAGCGGGAGGCCGGACATTCAGTACTTC.

Notes on this clonotype: This sequence may be a read error, since a much larger clone differs from it by one base. The chain combines TRBV11-2 with TRBJ1-4; the D gene is possibly TRBD1 (5 bases). The CDR3 sequence is 13 residues long. CDR1 SGHAT and CDR2 FQNNGV come from the germline V gene. The CDR3 DNA follows: TGTGCCAGCAGCATATGGGACGGTGAAAAACCGTTTTTT. This translates into CASSIWDGEKPFF.

The CDR3 loop is CASSRLAGSHSNTGELFF. Here the CDR3 DNA reads TGTGCCAGCAGCAGACTAGCGGGGAGCCACTCGAACACCGGGGAGCTGTTTTTT. The chain joins TRBV7-9 to TRBJ2-2, with TRBD2 matching 11 bases. V trimming: 5 bases; J trimming: 0 bases; junction bases outside the gene matches: 8. CDR1 is SEHNR, CDR2 FQNEAQ, per germline (reference sequence). The CDR3 has 18 amino acids. Based on the CDR3 plus reference TRBV7-9 and TRBJ2-2, the full variable domain is DTGVSQNPRHKITKRGQNVTFRCDPISEHNRLYWYRQTLGQGPEFLTYFQNEAQLEKSRLLSDRFSAERPKGSFSTLEIQRTEQGDSAMYLCASSRLAGSHSNTGELFFGEGSRLTVL.

The chain links TRBV7-9 to TRBJ1-3; D remains unclear. Germline V gene sequence: CDR1 SEHNR, CDR2 FQNEAQ (reference sequence). The germline V and J ends were trimmed by 2 bases and 0 bases, with 11 bases remaining between them. This CDR3 has 16 amino acids. Here the CDR3 reads CASSLLFGNSGNTIYF. The CDR3 coding sequence is TGTGCCAGCAGCTTACTTTTCGGGAACTCTGGAAACACCATATATTTT.

This clonotype has only a few counts. The chain uses TRBV7-9 and TRBJ1-3; D not certain. CDR1 is SEHNR and CDR2 is FQNEAQ in the germline V gene (reference sequence). This CDR3 comprises 15 residues. The V end lost 5 bases, the J end lost 0 bases, and 11 bases lay between the germline ends. CDR3 protein: CASSPFVGSGNTIYF. The CDR3, as DNA: TGTGCCAGCAGCCCGTTCGTAGGCTCTGGAAACACCATATATTTT.

The sample holds many counts of this clonotype. The chain employs TRBV12-3 or TRBV12-4 and TRBJ2-5, with D hard to call. The CDR3 extends over 13 amino acids. The V and J ends lost 2 bases and 3 bases respectively, with 7 bases between them. CDR3 sequence: CASSLSPKETQYF. CDR3 DNA sequence: TGTGCCAGCAGTTTATCCCCCAAAGAGACCCAGTACTTC.

This clonotype was found many times. The rearrangement joins TRBV11-2 to TRBJ1-2, with TRBD1 as a possible D gene (5 bases). Trimming took 6 bases from V and 4 from J, leaving 15 bases between them. Germline CDR1 reads SGHAT; CDR2 reads FQNNGV. This CDR3 has 14 residues. CDR3 sequence reads: CASRPHQGAYGYTF. CDR3 DNA sequence: TGTGCCAGCAGACCCCACCAGGGCGCCTATGGCTACACCTTC.